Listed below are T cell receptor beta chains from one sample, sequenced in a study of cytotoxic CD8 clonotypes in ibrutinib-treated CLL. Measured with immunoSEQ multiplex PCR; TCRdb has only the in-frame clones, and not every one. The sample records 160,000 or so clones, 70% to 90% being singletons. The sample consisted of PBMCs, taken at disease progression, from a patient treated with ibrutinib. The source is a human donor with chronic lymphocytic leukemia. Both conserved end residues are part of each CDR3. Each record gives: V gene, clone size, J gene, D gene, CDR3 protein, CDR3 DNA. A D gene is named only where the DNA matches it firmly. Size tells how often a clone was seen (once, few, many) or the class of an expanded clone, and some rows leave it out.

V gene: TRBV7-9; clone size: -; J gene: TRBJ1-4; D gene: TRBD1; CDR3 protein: CASSLARGTGYEKLFF; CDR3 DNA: TGTGCCAGCAGCTTAGCGCGCGGGACAGGGTATGAAAAACTGTTTTTT
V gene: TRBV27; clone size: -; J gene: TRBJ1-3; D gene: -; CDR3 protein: CASRGGNTIYF; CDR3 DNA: TGTGCCAGCAGGGGTGGAAACACCATATATTTT
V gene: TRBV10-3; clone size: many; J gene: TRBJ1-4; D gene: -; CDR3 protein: CATGGIPMGEKLFF; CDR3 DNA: TGTGCCACCGGGGGCATCCCGATGGGGGAAAAACTGTTTTTT
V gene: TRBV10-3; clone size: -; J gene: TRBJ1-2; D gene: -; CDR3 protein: CAISEDRNYGYTF; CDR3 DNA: TGTGCCATCAGTGAAGATAGAAACTATGGCTACACCTTC
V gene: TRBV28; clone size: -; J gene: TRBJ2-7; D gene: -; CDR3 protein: CASSSGPRYEQYF; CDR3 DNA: TGTGCCAGCAGTTCAGGGCCTCGCTACGAGCAGTACTTC
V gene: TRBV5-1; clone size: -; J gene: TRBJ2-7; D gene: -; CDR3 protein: CASSPRTDSYEQYF; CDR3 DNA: TGCGCCAGCAGCCCCAGGACGGACTCCTACGAGCAGTACTTC
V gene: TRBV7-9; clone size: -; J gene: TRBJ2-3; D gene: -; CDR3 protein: CASPKGGQPNTDTQYF; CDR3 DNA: TGTGCCAGCCCTAAAGGGGGACAACCAAACACAGATACGCAGTATTTT
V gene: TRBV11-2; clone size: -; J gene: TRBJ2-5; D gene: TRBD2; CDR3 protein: CASSLLRGAGVQETQYF; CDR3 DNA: TGTGCCAGCAGCTTATTAAGAGGAGCGGGAGTCCAAGAGACCCAGTACTTC
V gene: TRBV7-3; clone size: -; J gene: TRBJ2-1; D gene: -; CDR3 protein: CASSLRALASYNEQFF; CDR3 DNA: TGTGCCAGCAGCCTACGGGCCCTAGCGTCGTACAATGAGCAGTTCTTC
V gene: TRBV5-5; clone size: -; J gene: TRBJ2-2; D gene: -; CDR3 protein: CASSLPNTGELFF; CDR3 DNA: TGTGCCAGCAGCTTACCGAACACCGGGGAGCTGTTTTTT
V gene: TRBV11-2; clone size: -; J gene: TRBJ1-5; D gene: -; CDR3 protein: CASSLGGRSNQPQHF; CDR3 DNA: TGTGCCAGCAGCTTAGGGGGACGGAGCAATCAGCCCCAGCATTTT
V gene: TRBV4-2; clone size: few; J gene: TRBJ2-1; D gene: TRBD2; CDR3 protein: CATSTSGESYNEQFF; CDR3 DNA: TGTGCCACCAGTACTAGCGGGGAATCCTACAATGAGCAGTTCTTC
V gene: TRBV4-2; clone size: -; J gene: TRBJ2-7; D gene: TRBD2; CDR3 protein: CASSQELAGPYEQYF; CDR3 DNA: TGTGCCAGCAGCCAAGAACTAGCGGGACCCTACGAGCAGTACTTC
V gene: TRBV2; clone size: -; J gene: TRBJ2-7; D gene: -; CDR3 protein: CASTINAYEQYF; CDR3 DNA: TGTGCCAGCACAATAAACGCCTACGAGCAGTACTTC
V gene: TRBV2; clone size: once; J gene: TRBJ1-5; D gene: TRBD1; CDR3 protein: CASSDRGGRGSNQPQHF; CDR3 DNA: TGTGCCAGCAGTGATAGAGGGGGCAGGGGAAGCAATCAGCCCCAGCATTTT
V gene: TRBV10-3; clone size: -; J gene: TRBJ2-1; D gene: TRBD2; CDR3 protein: CAISETAVSGSSYNEQFF; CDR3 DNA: TGTGCCATCAGTGAGACGGCGGTTAGCGGGAGCTCCTACAATGAGCAGTTCTTC
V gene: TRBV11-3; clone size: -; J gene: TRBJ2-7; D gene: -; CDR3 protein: CASSSEAQGSNPHEQYF; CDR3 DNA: TGTGCCAGCAGCTCCGAGGCGCAGGGGTCAAATCCCCACGAGCAGTACTTC
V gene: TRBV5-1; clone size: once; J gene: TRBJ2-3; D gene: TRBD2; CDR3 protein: CASSWVAGLDTQYF; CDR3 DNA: TGCGCCAGCAGCTGGGTAGCGGGATTGGATACGCAGTATTTT
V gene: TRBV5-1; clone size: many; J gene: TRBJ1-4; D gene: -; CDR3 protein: CASSLKLRGEKLFF; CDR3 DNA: TGCGCCAGCAGCTTAAAATTGCGGGGTGAAAAACTGTTTTTT
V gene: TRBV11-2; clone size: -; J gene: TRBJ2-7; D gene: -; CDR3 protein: CASSLGTGVYEQYF; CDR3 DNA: TGTGCCAGCAGCTTAGGTACAGGAGTCTACGAGCAGTACTTC
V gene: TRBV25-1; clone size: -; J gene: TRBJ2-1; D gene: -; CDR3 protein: CASSSPLADHNEQFF; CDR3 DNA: TGTGCCAGCAGTTCCCCCCTGGCTGATCACAATGAGCAGTTCTTC